This TCR beta chain was recorded in a study of PD-L1 blockade in urothelial cancer. This CDR3 is 12 amino acids long. Deletions cut 1 base from V and 3 bases from J, with 4 bases between. In germline, CDR1 is SGHAT, CDR2 FQNNGV. The table came from immunoSEQ multiplex PCR; TCRdb's copy has only in-frame clones and leaves some out. The sample holds around 41,000 clones, 88% seen once. The chain combines TRBV11-2 with TRBJ2-7; no definite D call. This clonotype originated in a woman aged 60 to 75 with urothelial cancer. The material was PBMCs, obtained around atezolizumab (anti-PD-L1) treatment. As DNA, the CDR3 is TGTGCCAGCAGCTTAGGGAGCTACGAGCAGTACTTC. It yields the protein CASSLGSYEQYF.